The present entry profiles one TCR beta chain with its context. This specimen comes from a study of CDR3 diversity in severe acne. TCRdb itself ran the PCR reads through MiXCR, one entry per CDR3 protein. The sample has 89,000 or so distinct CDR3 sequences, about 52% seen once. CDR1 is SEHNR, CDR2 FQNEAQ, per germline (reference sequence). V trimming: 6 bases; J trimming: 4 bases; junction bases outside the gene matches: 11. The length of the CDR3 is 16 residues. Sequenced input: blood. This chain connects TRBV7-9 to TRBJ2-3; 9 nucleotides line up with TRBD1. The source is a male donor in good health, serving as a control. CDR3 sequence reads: CASRNLGQGYPDTQYF. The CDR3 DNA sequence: TGTGCCAGCAGAAACCTGGGACAGGGATATCCAGATACGCAGTATTTT.